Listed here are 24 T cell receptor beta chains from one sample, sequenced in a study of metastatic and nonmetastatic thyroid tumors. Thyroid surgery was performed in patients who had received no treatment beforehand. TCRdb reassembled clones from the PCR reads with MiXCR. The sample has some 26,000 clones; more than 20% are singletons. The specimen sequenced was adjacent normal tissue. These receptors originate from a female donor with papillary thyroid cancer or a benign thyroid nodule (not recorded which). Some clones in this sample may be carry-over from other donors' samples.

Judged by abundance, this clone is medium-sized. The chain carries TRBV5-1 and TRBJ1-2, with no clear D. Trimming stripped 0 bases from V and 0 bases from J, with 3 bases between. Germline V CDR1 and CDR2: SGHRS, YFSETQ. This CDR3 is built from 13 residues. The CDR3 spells CASSLVANYGYTF. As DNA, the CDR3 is TGCGCCAGCAGCTTGGTGGCTAACTATGGCTACACCTTC.

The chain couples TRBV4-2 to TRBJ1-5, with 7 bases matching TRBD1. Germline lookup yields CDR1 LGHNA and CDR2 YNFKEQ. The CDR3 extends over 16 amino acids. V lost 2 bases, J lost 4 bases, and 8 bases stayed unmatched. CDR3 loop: CASSQLGDRRNQPQHF. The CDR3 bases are TGTGCCAGCAGCCAATTAGGGGACAGACGGAATCAGCCCCAGCATTTT.

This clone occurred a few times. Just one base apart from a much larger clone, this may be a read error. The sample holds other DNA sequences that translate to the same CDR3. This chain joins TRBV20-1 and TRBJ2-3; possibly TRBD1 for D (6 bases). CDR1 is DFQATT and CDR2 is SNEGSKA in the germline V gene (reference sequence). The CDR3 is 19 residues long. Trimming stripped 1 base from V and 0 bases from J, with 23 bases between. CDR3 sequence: CSARVFRVTGDFSTDTQYF. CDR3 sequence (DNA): TGCAGTGCTAGAGTTTTCCGGGTGACAGGTGACTTTAGCACAGATACGCAGTATTTT.

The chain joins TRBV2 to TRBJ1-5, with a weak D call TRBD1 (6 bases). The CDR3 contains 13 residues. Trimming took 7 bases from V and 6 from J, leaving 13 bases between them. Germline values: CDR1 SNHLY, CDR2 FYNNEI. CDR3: CASITGYPQPQHF. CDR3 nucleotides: TGTGCCAGCATAACAGGGTACCCTCAGCCCCAGCATTTT. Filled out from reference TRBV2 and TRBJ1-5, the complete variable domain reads EPEVTQTPSHQVTQMGQEVILRCVPISNHLYFYWYRQILGQKVEFLVSFYNNEISEKSEIFDDQFSVERPDGSNFTLKIRSTKLEDSAMYFCASITGYPQPQHFGDGTRLSIL.

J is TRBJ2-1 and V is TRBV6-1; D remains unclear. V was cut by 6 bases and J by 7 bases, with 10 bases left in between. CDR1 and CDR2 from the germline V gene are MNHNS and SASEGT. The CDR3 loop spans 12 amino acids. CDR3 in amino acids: CASSETINEQFF. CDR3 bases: TGTGCCAGCAGCGAGACAATAAATGAGCAGTTCTTC.

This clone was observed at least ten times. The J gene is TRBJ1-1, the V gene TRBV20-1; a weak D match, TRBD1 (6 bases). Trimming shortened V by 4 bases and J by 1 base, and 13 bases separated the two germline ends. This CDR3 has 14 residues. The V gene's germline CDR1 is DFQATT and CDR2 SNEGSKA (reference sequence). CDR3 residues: CSAIEGGRNTEAFF. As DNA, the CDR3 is TGCAGTGCTATAGAAGGGGGTAGGAACACTGAAGCTTTCTTT.

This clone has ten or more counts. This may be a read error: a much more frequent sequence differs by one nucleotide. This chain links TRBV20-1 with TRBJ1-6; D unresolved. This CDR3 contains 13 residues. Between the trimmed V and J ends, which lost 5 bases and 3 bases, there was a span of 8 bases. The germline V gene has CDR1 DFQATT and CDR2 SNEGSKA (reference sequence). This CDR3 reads CSAGRDYNSPLHF. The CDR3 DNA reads TGCAGTGCTGGTAGGGACTATAATTCACCCCTCCACTTT.

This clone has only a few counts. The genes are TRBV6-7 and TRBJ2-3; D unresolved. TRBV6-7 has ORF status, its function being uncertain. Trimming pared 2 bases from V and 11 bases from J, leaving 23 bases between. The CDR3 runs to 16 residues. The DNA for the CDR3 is TGTGCCAGCAGTTACCCCTATCGTATCGCCCCGCGAGTGCAGTATTTT. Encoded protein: CASSYPYRIAPRVQYF.

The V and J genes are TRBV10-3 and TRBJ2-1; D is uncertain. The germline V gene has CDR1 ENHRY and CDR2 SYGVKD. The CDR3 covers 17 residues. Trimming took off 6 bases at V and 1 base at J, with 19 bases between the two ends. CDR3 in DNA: TGTGCCATCAGCCCGGCCAGCTGGAGTAATTCCTACAATGAGCAGTTCTTC. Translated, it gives CAISPASWSNSYNEQFF.

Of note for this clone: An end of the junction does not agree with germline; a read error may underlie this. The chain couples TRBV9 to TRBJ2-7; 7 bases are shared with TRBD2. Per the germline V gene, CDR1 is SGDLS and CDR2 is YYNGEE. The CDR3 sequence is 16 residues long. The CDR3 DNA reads TGTGCCAGCAGCGTAGGTCTTGGCGGGGGATCCTACGAGCAGCACTTC. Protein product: CASSVGLGGGSYEQHF.

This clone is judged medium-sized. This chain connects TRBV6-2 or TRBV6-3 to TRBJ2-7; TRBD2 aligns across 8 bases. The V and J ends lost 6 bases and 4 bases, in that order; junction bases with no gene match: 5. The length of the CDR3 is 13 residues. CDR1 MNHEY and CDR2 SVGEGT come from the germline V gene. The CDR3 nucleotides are TGTGCCAGCAGACCGGGGGGGGTATACGAGCAGTACTTC. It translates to CASRPGGVYEQYF.

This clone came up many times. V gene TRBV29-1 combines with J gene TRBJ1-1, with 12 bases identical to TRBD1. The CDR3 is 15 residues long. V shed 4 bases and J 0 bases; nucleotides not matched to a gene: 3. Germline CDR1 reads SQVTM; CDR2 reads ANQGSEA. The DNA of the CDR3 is TGCAGCGTTGCGGGACAGGGGGCTTTGAACACTGAAGCTTTCTTT. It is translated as CSVAGQGALNTEAFF. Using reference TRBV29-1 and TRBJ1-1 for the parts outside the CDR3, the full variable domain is SAVISQKPSRDICQRGTSLTIQCQVDSQVTMMFWYRQQPGQSLTLIATANQGSEATYESGFVIDKFPISRPNLTFSTLTVSNMSPEDSSIYLCSVAGQGALNTEAFFGQGTRLTVV.

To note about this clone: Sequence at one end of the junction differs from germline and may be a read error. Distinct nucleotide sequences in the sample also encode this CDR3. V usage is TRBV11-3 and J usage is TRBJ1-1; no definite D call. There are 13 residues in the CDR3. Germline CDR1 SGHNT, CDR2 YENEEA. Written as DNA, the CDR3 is TGTGCCAGCAGCTATAATACTAACACTGAAGCTTTCTTC. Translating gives CASSYNTNTEAFF.

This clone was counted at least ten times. The CDR3 bases are TGTGCCAGCAGCCAATACGGGTCAACTAATGAAAAACTGTTTTTT. This gives the protein CASSQYGSTNEKLFF. V usage is TRBV3-1 and J usage is TRBJ1-4, with no clear D. This CDR3 contains 15 residues. With 2 bases removed from V and 0 bases from J, the gap between germline ends came to 7 bases. The V gene's germline CDR1 is LGHDT and CDR2 YNNKEL (reference sequence).

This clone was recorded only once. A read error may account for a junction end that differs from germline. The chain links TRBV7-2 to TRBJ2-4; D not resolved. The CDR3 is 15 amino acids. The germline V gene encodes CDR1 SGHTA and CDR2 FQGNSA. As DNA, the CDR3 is TGTGCCAGCAGCTTACGGATTGAAGTCGAAAACATTAAGTACTTC. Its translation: CASSLRIEVENIKYF. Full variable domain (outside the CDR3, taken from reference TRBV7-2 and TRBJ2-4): GAGVSQSPSNKVTEKGKDVELRCDPISGHTALYWYRQSLGQGLEFLIYFQGNSAPDKSGLPSDRFSAERTGGSVSTLTIQRTQQEDSAVYLCASSLRIEVENIKYFGAGTRLSVL.

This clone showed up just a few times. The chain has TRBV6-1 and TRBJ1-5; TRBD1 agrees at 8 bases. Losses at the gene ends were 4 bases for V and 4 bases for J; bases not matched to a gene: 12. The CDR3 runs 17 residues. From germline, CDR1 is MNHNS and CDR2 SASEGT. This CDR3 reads CASSGLDRGSHNQPQHF. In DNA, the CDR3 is TGTGCCAGCAGTGGCCTAGACAGGGGTTCACATAATCAGCCCCAGCATTTT.

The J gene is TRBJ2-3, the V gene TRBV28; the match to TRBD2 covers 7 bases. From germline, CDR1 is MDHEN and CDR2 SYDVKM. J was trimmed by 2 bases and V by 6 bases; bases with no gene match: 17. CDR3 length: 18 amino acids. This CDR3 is CASSPWTARGTITDTQYF. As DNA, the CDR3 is TGTGCCAGCAGCCCATGGACGGCACGGGGGACTATCACAGATACGCAGTATTTT.

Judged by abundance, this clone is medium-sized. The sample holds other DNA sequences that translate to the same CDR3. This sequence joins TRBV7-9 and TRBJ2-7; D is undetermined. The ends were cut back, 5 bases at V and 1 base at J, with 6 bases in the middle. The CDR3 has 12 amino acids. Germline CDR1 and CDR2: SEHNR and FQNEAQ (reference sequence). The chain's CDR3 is CASSPGSYEQYF. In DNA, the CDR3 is TGTGCCAGCAGCCCTGGGTCCTACGAGCAGTACTTC.

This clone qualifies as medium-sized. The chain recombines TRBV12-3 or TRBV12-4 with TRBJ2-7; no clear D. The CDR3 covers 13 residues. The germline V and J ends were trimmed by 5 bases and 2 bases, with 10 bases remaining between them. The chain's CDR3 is CASSHFDTYEQYF. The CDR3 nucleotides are TGTGCCAGCAGTCATTTCGATACCTACGAGCAGTACTTC.

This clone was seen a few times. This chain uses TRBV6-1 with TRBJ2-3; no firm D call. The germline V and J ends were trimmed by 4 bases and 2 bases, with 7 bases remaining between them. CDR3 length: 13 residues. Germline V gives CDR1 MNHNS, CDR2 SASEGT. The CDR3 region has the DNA TGTGCCAGCAGTGGTAAGGACACAGATACGCAGTATTTT. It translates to CASSGKDTDTQYF.

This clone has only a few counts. The CDR3 loop is CASRIAGGNNEQFF. The CDR3 DNA sequence: TGTGCCAGCAGAATAGCGGGAGGGAACAATGAGCAGTTCTTC. The chain uses TRBV6-2 or TRBV6-3 and TRBJ2-1; TRBD2 matches 11 bases. There are 14 residues in the CDR3. After removal of 6 bases from V and 5 bases from J, the junction contained 3 bases not matched to a gene. Germline V lookup: CDR1 MNHEY, CDR2 SVGEGT.

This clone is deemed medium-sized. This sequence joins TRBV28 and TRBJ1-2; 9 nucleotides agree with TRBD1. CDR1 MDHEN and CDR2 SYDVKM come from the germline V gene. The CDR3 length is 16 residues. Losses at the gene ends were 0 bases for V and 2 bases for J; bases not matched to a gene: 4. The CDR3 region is CASSLWGQGENYGYTF. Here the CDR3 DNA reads TGTGCCAGCAGTTTATGGGGACAGGGAGAAAACTATGGCTACACCTTC.

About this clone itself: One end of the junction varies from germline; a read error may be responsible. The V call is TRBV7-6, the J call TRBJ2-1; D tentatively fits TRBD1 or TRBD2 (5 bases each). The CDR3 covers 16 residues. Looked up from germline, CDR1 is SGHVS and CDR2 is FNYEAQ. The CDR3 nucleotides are TGTGCCAGCATCTTAGGATCGGGACGATCCTACAATGAGCAGTTCTTC. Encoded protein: CASILGSGRSYNEQFF.

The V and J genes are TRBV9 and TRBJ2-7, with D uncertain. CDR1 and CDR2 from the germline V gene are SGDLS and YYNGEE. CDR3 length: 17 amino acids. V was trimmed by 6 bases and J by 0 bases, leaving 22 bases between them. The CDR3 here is CASIPRSNGLGSYEQYF. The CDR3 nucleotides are TGTGCCAGCATCCCTCGGTCGAACGGGCTTGGCTCCTACGAGCAGTACTTC.